This T cell receptor beta chain derives from a study of CD8+ T cells in alopecia areata. Of note for this clone: Its antigen is unknown.

The V and J ends lost 4 bases and 0 bases, in that order; junction bases with no gene match: 10. Germline V gene sequence: CDR1 SGHAT, CDR2 FQNNGV. The CDR3 is 19 residues long. A handful of patients had their CD4+ cells sorted into CD25+CD127- cells. From alopecia areata patients, lesional scalp punch biopsies and peripheral blood were collected. General observations from the study: Higher clonality and more expanded CD8+ clones appeared in lesional than normal scalp.

Extracted from the samples, RNA was reverse transcribed into cDNA to serve as the sequencing template. Only in-frame clones appear in the TCRdb table, and some are missing; sequencing was by immunoSEQ multiplex PCR. The sample has 30,000 to 40,000 clones; 45% to 55% are singletons. The sample consisted of CD4+ Tregs sorted from blood. The chain links TRBV11-2 to TRBJ2-1, with 12 bases matching TRBD2. This receptor was identified in a human donor with alopecia areata. Written as DNA, the CDR3 is TGTGCCAGCAGCTCACCGGGACTAGCGGGTTGGAGCTCCTACAATGAGCAGTTCTTC. It specifies CASSSPGLAGWSSYNEQFF.